This passage covers 3 T cell receptor delta chains from one sample sequenced in a study of γδ T cells in repeated Plasmodium falciparum infection. TCRdb processed the multiplex PCR reads again with the CATT caller. The sample has 55,000 to 70,000 delta-chain clones; around 1.7% are singletons. Bulk repertoires came from Vgamma9/Vdelta2+ or Vdelta2-negative gammadelta T cells flow-sorted from PBMC. Input material: gamma-delta T cells from blood. Receptors were obtained from a pool of human donors (malaria-infected and uninfected, not separated).

Regarding this clone: This sequence is one base from a far larger clone and is likely a read error. Other DNA sequences in the sample encode the same CDR3. The rearrangement uses TRDV1 and TRDJ1; D remains unclear. Germline assignment: CDR1 TSWWSYY and CDR2 QGS. Trimming took 2 bases from V and 2 from J, leaving 24 bases between them. The CDR3 covers 19 residues. The CDR3 spells CALGEGVPRGVVCTDKLIF. DNA for the CDR3: TGTGCTCTTGGGGAAGGGGTCCCACGCGGTGTCGTATGTACCGATAAACTCATCTTT.

With regard to this clone: TCRdb attributes to this sequence the protein of a much larger clone, which differs from the DNA translation at residue 3; a read error is likely, and the protein displayed is translated from the DNA. The chain recombines TRDV1 with TRDJ1; D is tentatively TRDD2 or TRDD3 (8 bases each). Here the J gene was assigned by germline matching of the DNA, as TCRdb has none. CDR1 is TSWWSYY and CDR2 is QGS in the germline V gene. The CDR3 covers 20 residues. CDR3 DNA: TGTGCTATTGGGGAAATCCTTCCTAAGCACTGGGGGCTCTACACCGATAAACTCATCTTT. It is translated as CAIGEILPKHWGLYTDKLIF.

About this clone: TCRdb assigns this DNA the protein of a much larger clone, which departs from its translation at residue 5; this likely reflects a read error, and the protein shown comes from translating the DNA. This chain links TRDV1 with TRDJ3, with 13 nucleotides matching TRDD3. TCRdb offers no J gene call, so here the DNA was matched to germline to obtain one. V was clipped by 4 bases and J by 0 bases; unmatched bases: 24. This CDR3 has 26 amino acids. Germline CDR1 is TSWWSYY and CDR2 is QGS. CDR3 nucleotide sequence: TGTGCTCTTGGGGGACAGGGGGGGAGTACTGGGGGATACGAAGTATTTTCCTCCTGGGACACCCGACAGATGTTTTTC. Translated: CALGGQGGSTGGYEVFSSWDTRQMFF.